This T cell receptor beta chain was recovered during a study of T cells in Graves' hyperthyroidism and ophthalmopathy. General study results and limits: Expanded thyroid clonotypes (above 0.001) were mostly also found in blood.

Diagnoses used clinical symptoms, serum thyroxine and TRAb, thyroid ultrasound and orbital computed tomography. The blood sample predates any ophthalmopathy symptoms, coming from first hyperthyroidism diagnosis. V shed 9 bases and J shed 4 bases, with 16 bases lying between them. Germline CDR1 and CDR2: MNHNS and SASEGT. The CDR3 runs 13 residues. This clonotype appeared many times. Its antigen is not identified. RNA transcripts served as the template for amplifying TCR beta CDR3 regions. HTBI primers were the set used in a first-round RT-PCR of the TCR CDR3. TCRdb itself ran the multiplex PCR reads through MiXCR, one entry per CDR3 protein. Found here are fewer than 350,000 distinct CDR3 sequences, 12% to 15% of them singletons; the top ten hold roughly 31%.

This clonotype was sampled from a woman in her forties or fifties with Graves' hyperthyroidism that later progressed to Graves' ophthalmopathy. This chain links TRBV6-1 with TRBJ2-7; the D gene is possibly TRBD2 (6 bases). Source material: blood. The CDR3 DNA follows: TGTGCCAGTTTAGCGGAGGGGAGATACGAGCAGTACTTC. Protein: CASLAEGRYEQYF.